This TCR beta chain was recovered during a study of OX40 agonist ivuxolimab in advanced cancers. Assay: immunoSEQ multiplex PCR; the TCRdb copy retains only in-frame clones and omits some. The repertoire holds 130,000 or so clones, with roughly 91% as singletons. This CDR3 has 13 residues. Trimming took off 2 bases at V and 1 base at J, with 5 bases between the two ends. The germline CDR1 and CDR2 sequences are MNHNS and SASEGT. This chain joins TRBV6-1 and TRBJ2-5; D is undetermined. The sequencing here drew on CD4+ or CD8+ T cells sorted from blood, taken in a trial of the OX40 agonist ivuxolimab. The clonotype comes from an adult with an advanced solid tumor such as melanoma, head and neck, liver or kidney cancer. CDR3 residues: CASSERSQETQYF. CDR3 nucleotide sequence: TGTGCCAGCAGTGAAAGGAGCCAAGAGACCCAGTACTTC.